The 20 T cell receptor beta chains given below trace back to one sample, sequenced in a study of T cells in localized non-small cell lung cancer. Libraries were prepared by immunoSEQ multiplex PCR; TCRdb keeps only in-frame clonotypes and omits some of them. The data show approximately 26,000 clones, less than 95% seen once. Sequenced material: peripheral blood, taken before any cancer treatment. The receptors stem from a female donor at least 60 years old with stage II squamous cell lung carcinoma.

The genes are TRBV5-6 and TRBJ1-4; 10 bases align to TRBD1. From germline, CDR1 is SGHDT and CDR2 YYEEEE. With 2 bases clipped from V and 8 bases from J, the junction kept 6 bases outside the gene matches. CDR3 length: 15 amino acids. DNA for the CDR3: TGTGCCAGCAGCTTCCGACAGGGGGCGAGGGAAAAACTGTTTTTT. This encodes CASSFRQGAREKLFF. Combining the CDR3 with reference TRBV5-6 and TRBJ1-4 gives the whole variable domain DAGVTQSPTHLIKTRGQQVTLRCSPKSGHDTVSWYQQALGQGPQFIFQYYEEEERQRGNFPDRFSGHQFPNYSSELNVNALLLGDSALYLCASSFRQGAREKLFFGSGTQLSVL.

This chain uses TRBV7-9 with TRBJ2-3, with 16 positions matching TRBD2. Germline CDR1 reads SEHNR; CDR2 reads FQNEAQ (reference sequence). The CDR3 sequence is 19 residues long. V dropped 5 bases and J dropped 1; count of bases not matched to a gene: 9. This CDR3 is CASSPTRGLAGGGTDTQYF. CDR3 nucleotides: TGTGCCAGCAGCCCCACCAGGGGACTAGCGGGAGGGGGCACAGATACGCAGTATTTT.

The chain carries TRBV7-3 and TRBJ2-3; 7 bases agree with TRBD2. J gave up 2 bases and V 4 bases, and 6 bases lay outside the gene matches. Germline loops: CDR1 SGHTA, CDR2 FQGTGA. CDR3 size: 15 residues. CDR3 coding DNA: TGTGCCAGCAGCTCAGGACTAGAAGTCACAGATACGCAGTATTTT. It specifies CASSSGLEVTDTQYF. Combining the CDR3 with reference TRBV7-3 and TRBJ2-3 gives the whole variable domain GAGVSQTPSNKVTEKGKYVELRCDPISGHTALYWYRQSLGQGPEFLIYFQGTGAADDSGLPNDRFFAVRPEGSVSTLKIQRTERGDSAVYLCASSSGLEVTDTQYFGPGTRLTVL.

This CDR3 reads CASSFLGLGRETQYF. CDR3 coding DNA: TGTGCCAGCAGCTTCCTGGGACTGGGACGGGAGACCCAGTACTTC. The genes are TRBV5-4 and TRBJ2-5; TRBD2 is a possible D gene (6 bases). Per germline, CDR1 SGHNT and CDR2 YYREEE (reference sequence). CDR3 length equals 15 residues. The V end lost 2 bases, the J end lost 5 bases, and 16 bases lay between the germline ends.

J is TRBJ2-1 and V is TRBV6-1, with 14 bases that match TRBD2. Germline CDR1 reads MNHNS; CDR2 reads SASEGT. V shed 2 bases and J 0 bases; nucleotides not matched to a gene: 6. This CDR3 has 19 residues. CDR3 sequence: CASSERLAGGPSSYNEQFF. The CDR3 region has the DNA TGTGCCAGCAGTGAAAGACTAGCGGGAGGGCCTTCCTCCTACAATGAGCAGTTCTTC.

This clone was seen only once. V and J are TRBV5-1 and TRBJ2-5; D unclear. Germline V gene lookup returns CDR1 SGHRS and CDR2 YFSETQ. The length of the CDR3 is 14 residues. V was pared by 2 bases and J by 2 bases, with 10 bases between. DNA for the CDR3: TGCGCCAGCAGCTTAGGTCAGACACAAGAGACCCAGTACTTC. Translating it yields CASSLGQTQETQYF.

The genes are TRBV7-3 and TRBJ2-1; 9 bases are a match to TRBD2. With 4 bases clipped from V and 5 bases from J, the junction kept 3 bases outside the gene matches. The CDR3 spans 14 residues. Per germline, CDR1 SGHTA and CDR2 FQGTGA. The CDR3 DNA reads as TGTGCCAGCAGCTCCCCTAGCGGGAACAATGAGCAGTTCTTC. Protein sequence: CASSSPSGNNEQFF.

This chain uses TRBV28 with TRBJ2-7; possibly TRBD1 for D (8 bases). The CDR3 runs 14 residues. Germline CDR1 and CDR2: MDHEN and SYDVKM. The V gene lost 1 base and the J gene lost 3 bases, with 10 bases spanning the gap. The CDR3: CASSLYRGGYEQYF. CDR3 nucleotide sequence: TGTGCCAGCAGTTTATACAGGGGGGGCTACGAGCAGTACTTC.

CDR3 nucleotides: TGCGCCAGCAGCTTGGGCGACAGCCGGTCACCCCTCCACTTT. Translated, it gives CASSLGDSRSPLHF. The chain employs TRBV5-1 and TRBJ1-6; tentative D call: TRBD1 (5 bases). V shed 0 bases and J shed 10 bases, with 11 bases lying between them. The CDR3 extends over 14 amino acids. CDR1 is SGHRS, CDR2 YFSETQ, per germline.

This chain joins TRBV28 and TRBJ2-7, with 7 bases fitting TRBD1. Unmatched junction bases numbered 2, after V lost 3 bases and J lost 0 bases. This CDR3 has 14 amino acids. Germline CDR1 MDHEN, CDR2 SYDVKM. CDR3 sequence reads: CASSFPGGSYEQYF. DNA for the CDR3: TGTGCCAGCAGTTTTCCAGGGGGCTCCTACGAGCAGTACTTC. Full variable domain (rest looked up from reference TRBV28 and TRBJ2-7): DVKVTQSSRYLVKRTGEKVFLECVQDMDHENMFWYRQDPGLGLRLIYFSYDVKMKEKGDIPEGYSVSREKKERFSLILESASTNQTSMYLCASSFPGGSYEQYFGPGTRLTVT.

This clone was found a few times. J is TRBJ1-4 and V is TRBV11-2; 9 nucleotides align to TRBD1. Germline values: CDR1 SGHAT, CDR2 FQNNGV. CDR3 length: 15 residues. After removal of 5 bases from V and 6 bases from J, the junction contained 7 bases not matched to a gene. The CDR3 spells CASSRDRDRDEKLFF. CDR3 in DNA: TGTGCCAGCAGCCGGGACAGGGACCGAGATGAAAAACTGTTTTTT.

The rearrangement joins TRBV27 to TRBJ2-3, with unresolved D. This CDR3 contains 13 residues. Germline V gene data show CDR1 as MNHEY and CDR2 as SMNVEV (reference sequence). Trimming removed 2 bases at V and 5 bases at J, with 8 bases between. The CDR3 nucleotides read TGTGCCAGCAGTTTAAGAGCACAAGATACGCAGTATTTT. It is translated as CASSLRAQDTQYF.

CDR3: CASSLWTEVSYEQYF. The CDR3 DNA is TGTGCCAGCAGCCTCTGGACAGAAGTCTCCTACGAGCAGTACTTC. The chain combines TRBV7-9 with TRBJ2-7, with D perhaps matching TRBD1 (6 bases). Per the germline V gene, CDR1 is SEHNR and CDR2 is FQNEAQ (reference sequence). The ends were cut back, 5 bases at V and 0 bases at J, with 14 bases in the middle. The CDR3 is made up of 15 amino acids.

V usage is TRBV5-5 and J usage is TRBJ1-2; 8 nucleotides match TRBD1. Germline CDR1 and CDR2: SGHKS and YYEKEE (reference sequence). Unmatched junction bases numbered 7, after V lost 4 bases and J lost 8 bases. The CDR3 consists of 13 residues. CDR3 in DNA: TGTGCCAGCAGCGTAGGACAGGGCGAAGGCTACACCTTC. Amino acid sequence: CASSVGQGEGYTF.

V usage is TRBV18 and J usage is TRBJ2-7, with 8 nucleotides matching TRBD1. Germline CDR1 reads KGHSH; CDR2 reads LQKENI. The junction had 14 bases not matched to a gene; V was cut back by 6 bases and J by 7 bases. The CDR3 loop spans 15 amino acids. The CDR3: CASSQNTPGQEEQYF. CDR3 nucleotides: TGTGCCAGCTCTCAAAACACACCGGGACAGGAAGAGCAGTACTTC. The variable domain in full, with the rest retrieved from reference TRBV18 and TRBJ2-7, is NAGVMQNPRHLVRRRGQEARLRCSPMKGHSHVYWYRQLPEEGLKFMVYLQKENIIDESGMPKERFSAEFPKEGPSILRIQQVVRGDSAAYFCASSQNTPGQEEQYFGPGTRLTVT.

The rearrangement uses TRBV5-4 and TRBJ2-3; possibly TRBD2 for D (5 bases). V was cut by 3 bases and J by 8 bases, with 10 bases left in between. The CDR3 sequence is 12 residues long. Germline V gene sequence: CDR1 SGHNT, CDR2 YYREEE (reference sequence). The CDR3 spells CASSSPRGTQYF. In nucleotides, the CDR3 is TGTGCCAGCAGCTCCCCCCGGGGTACGCAGTATTTT.

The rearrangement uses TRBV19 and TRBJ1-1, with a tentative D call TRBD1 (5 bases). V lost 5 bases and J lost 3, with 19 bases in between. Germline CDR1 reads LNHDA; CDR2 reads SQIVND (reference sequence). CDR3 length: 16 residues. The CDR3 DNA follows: TGTGCCAGTAGTTCCGATAGGTGGCAGGGAGACACTGAAGCTTTCTTT. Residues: CASSSDRWQGDTEAFF.

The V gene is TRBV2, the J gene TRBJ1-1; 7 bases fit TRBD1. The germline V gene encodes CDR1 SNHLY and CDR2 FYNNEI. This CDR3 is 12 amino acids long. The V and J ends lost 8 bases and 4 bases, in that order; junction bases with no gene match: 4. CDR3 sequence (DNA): TGTGCCAGCTCGACAGGGTTCACTGAAGCTTTCTTT. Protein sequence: CASSTGFTEAFF.

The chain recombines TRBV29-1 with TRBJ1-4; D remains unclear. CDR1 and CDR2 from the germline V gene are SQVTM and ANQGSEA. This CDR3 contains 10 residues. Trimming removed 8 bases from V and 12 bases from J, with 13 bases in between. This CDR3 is CSNLPGELFF. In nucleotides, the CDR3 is TGCAGCAACCTCCCGGGCGAACTGTTTTTT.

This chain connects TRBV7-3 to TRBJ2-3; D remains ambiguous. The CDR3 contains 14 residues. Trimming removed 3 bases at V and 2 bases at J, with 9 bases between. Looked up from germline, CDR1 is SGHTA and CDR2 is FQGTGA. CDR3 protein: CASSFGGTTDTQYF. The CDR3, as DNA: TGTGCCAGCAGCTTCGGTGGTACCACAGATACGCAGTATTTT. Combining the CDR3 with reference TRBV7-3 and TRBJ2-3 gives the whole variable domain GAGVSQTPSNKVTEKGKYVELRCDPISGHTALYWYRQSLGQGPEFLIYFQGTGAADDSGLPNDRFFAVRPEGSVSTLKIQRTERGDSAVYLCASSFGGTTDTQYFGPGTRLTVL.